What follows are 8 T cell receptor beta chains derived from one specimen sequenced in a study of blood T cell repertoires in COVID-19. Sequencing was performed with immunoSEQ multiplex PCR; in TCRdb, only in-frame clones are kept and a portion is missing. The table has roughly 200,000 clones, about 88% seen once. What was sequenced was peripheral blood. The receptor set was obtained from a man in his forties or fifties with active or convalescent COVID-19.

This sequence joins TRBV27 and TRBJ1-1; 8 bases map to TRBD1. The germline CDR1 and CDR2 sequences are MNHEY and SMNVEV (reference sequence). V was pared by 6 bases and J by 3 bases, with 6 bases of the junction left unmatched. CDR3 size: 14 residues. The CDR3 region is CASSHRDRYTEAFF. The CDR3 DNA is TGTGCCAGCAGCCACAGGGACAGGTACACTGAAGCTTTCTTT.

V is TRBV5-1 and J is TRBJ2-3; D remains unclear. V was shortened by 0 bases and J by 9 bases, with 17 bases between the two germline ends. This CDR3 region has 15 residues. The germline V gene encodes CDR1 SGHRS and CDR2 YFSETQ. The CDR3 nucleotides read TGCGCCAGCAGCTTGGACGCGTCTGCCCTCAGGACGCAGTATTTT. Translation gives CASSLDASALRTQYF.

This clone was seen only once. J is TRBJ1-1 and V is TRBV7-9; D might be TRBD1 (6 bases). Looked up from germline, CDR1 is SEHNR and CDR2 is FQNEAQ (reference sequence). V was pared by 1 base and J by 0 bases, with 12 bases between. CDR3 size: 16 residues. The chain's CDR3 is CASSLGTVEMNTEAFF. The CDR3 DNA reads TGTGCCAGCAGCTTAGGGACAGTGGAAATGAACACTGAAGCTTTCTTT. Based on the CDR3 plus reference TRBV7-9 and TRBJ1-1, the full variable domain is DTGVSQNPRHKITKRGQNVTFRCDPISEHNRLYWYRQTLGQGPEFLTYFQNEAQLEKSRLLSDRFSAERPKGSFSTLEIQRTEQGDSAMYLCASSLGTVEMNTEAFFGQGTRLTVV.

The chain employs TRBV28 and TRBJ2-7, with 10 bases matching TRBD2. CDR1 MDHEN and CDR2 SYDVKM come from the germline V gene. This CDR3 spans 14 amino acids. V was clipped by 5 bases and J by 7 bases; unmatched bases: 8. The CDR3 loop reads CASSQAGGSLEQYF. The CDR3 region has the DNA TGTGCCAGCAGTCAAGCGGGAGGGTCCCTTGAGCAGTACTTC.

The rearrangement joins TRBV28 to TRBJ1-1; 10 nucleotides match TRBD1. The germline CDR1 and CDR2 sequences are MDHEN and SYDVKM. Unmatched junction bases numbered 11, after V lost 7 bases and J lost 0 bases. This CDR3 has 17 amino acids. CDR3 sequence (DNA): TGTGCCAGCACTCCACCCACAGGACAGGGGGTGAACACTGAAGCTTTCTTT. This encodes CASTPPTGQGVNTEAFF.

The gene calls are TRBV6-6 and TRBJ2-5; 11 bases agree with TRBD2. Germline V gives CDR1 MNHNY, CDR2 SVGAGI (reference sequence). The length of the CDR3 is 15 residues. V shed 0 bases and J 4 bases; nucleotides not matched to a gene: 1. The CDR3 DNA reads TGTGCCAGCAGTTACTCCCTAGCGGGGGGAGAGACCCAGTACTTC. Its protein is CASSYSLAGGETQYF.

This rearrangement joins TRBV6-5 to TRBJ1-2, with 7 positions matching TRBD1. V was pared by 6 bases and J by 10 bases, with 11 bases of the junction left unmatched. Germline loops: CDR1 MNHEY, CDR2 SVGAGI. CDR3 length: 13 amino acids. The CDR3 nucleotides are TGTGCCAGCAGGCTGCTTGATGGGACAGACTACACCTTC. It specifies CASRLLDGTDYTF.

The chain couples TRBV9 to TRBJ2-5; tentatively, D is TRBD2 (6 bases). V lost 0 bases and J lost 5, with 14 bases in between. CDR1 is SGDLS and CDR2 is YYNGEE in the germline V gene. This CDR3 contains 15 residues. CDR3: CASSVGAGSGETQYF. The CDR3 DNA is TGTGCCAGCAGCGTAGGGGCGGGGTCCGGCGAGACCCAGTACTTC.